This passage covers 5 T cell receptor beta chains from one sample sequenced in a study of cytomegalovirus exposure and HLA in healthy donors. PCR involved 60 Vbeta and 13 Jbeta primers. TCRdb's table, derived via immunoSEQ multiplex PCR, lists solely in-frame clones and lacks some. Of roughly 170,000 clones listed, around 77% are singletons. Input material: PBMCs. The receptors stem from a woman in her twenties or thirties in good health and CMV-seronegative.

This clone was detected a few times. This chain connects TRBV7-9 to TRBJ1-2; tentatively, D is TRBD1 (5 bases). The CDR3 is 13 amino acids. The V end lost 0 bases, the J end lost 6 bases, and 8 bases lay between the germline ends. The V gene's germline CDR1 is SEHNR and CDR2 FQNEAQ (reference sequence). The CDR3 DNA reads TGTGCCAGCAGCTTAGCCAGGGTGGATGGCTACACCTTC. Translated, it gives CASSLARVDGYTF.

The V call is TRBV7-9, the J call TRBJ2-3; TRBD2 agrees at 8 bases. Germline-derived CDR1 and CDR2 are SEHNR and FQNEAQ (reference sequence). This CDR3 is 15 amino acids long. Trimming removed 4 bases from V and 2 bases from J; junction bases left unmatched: 5. CDR3 protein: CASSSTSGVTDTQYF. CDR3 sequence (DNA): TGTGCCAGCAGCTCAACTAGCGGTGTCACAGATACGCAGTATTTT.

The chain links TRBV19 to TRBJ1-1; D is undetermined. V was pared by 3 bases and J by 3 bases, with 8 bases between. Germline CDR1 and CDR2: LNHDA and SQIVND (reference sequence). The CDR3 sequence is 13 residues long. CDR3 sequence (DNA): TGTGCCAGTAGTATCGGGGAGGACACTGAAGCTTTCTTT. It specifies CASSIGEDTEAFF.

This clone was seen a single time. The chain has TRBV25-1 and TRBJ2-1; TRBD2 aligns across 10 bases. J was trimmed by 7 bases and V by 0 bases; bases with no gene match: 6. The V gene's germline CDR1 is MGHDK and CDR2 SYGVNS. There are 16 residues in the CDR3. CDR3 loop: CASSEYHSGRWNEQFF. The CDR3 bases are TGTGCCAGCAGTGAATATCATAGCGGGAGGTGGAATGAGCAGTTCTTC.

This clone was recorded once. The chain combines TRBV5-8 with TRBJ1-1; perhaps TRBD1 as D (5 bases). Per germline, CDR1 SGHTS and CDR2 YDEGEE. The length of the CDR3 is 16 residues. The V end was cut by 0 bases, the J end by 0 bases, with 12 bases between. The CDR3 coding sequence is TGTGCCAGCAGCTTGGTTGGGGCAAGGGTGAACACTGAAGCTTTCTTT. It specifies CASSLVGARVNTEAFF.